A single T cell receptor (beta chain) is shown here with its context. Pooling was applied to second doses at about 4 or about 12 weeks. Germline V gene sequence: CDR1 SGHTA, CDR2 FQGNSA. The CDR3 spans 15 residues. V was clipped by 3 bases and J by 0 bases, with 11 bases between them. The sample comes from a study of T cell responses to AZD1222 COVID-19 vaccine. Profiled with immunoSEQ multiplex PCR; TCRdb holds only in-frame clones, not every one. Of 90,000 to 130,000 clones in the sample, about 95% are singletons; the top ten hold around 2.8%. This receptor was taken from an adult who received the AZD1222 COVID-19 vaccine. Sequencing used peripheral blood, obtained 28 days after the second AZD1222 dose. The chain is built from TRBV7-2 and TRBJ1-2; D remains ambiguous. Here the CDR3 reads CASSFRPVTNYGYTF. The CDR3 DNA is TGTGCCAGCAGCTTTCGGCCAGTCACTAACTATGGCTACACCTTC.